These 22 T cell receptor beta chains share one sample of origin, sequenced in a study of identical twins. TCRdb passed the 5' RACE reads through MiXCR, listing each CDR3 protein once. This sample carries 1.5 million to 2 million distinct CDR3 sequences, 25% to 35% of them seen once, and the ten largest clones take around 0.25%. Source material: cord blood. The receptors shown here come from a newborn girl in good health.

This clonotype was observed a few times. This sequence joins TRBV20-1 and TRBJ2-3, with a tentative D call TRBD2 (6 bases). The germline gives CDR1 DFQATT, CDR2 SNEGSKA (reference sequence). V lost 0 bases to trimming and J lost 3 bases, with 13 bases between them. The CDR3 spans 15 residues. CDR3 region: CSARDRRGRTDTQYF. CDR3 bases: TGCAGTGCTAGAGATCGGAGGGGTCGAACAGATACGCAGTATTTT.

This clonotype was found a few times. The CDR3 loop is CASSFHGSLTNEKLFF. The CDR3 DNA follows: TGTGCCAGCAGTTTCCACGGGTCTTTAACTAATGAAAAACTGTTTTTT. V gene TRBV27 combines with J gene TRBJ1-4; D ambiguous. The CDR3 consists of 16 residues. The germline V and J ends were trimmed by 3 bases and 1 base, with 12 bases remaining between them. CDR1 is MNHEY, CDR2 SMNVEV, per germline (reference sequence).

This clonotype occurred once. The chain uses TRBV29-1 and TRBJ2-7; TRBD1 agrees at 9 bases. J was trimmed by 7 bases and V by 5 bases; bases with no gene match: 21. Germline lookup yields CDR1 SQVTM and CDR2 ANQGSEA. This CDR3 has 17 residues. As DNA, the CDR3 is TGCAGCGTTTGGGGTCCGTTAGACAGGGGGACTTACAATGAGCAGTACTTC. Its protein product is CSVWGPLDRGTYNEQYF.

This clonotype showed up just once. The chain recombines TRBV20-1 with TRBJ2-5; D is tentatively TRBD1 or TRBD2 (5 bases each). Germline V CDR1 and CDR2: DFQATT, SNEGSKA (reference sequence). The CDR3 has 12 residues. Trimming cost V 5 bases and J 4 bases, with 11 bases left between them. The CDR3 is CSAGGRGETQYF. The CDR3 nucleotides read TGCAGTGCTGGGGGTCGGGGAGAGACCCAGTACTTC.

The chain combines TRBV4-2 with TRBJ2-7; 11 positions agree with TRBD2. The CDR3 is made up of 16 amino acids. CDR1 LGHNA and CDR2 YNFKEQ come from the germline V gene. With V trimmed by 0 bases and J by 0 bases, 1 base remained unmatched. The CDR3 spells CASSQDSGGASYEQYF. As DNA, the CDR3 is TGTGCCAGCAGCCAAGATAGCGGGGGGGCCTCCTACGAGCAGTACTTC.

This clonotype was recorded a few times. This sequence joins TRBV10-1 and TRBJ1-2, with TRBD1 identical over 8 bases. Trimming cost V 6 bases and J 4 bases; bases outside gene matches: 7. This CDR3 region has 14 residues. Germline V gives CDR1 WNHNN, CDR2 SYGVQD (reference sequence). This CDR3 reads CASSPKDRAYGYTF. CDR3 nucleotides: TGCGCCAGCAGCCCCAAGGACAGGGCCTATGGCTACACCTTC.

In DNA form, the CDR3 reads TGTGCCAGCAGCTTAGCGCGGCTTCGTGGGGGATACAATGAGCAGTACTTC. This codes for CASSLARLRGGYNEQYF. The rearrangement joins TRBV7-2 to TRBJ2-5, with D perhaps being TRBD1 or TRBD2 (5 bases each). The CDR3 has 17 amino acids. Trimming took off 0 bases at V and 11 bases at J, with 25 bases between the two ends. Germline V gene data show CDR1 as SGHTA and CDR2 as FQGNSA.

The chain recombines TRBV10-3 with TRBJ1-4; TRBD1 aligns across 7 bases. Germline trimming cut 4 bases from V and 3 bases from J; bases unmatched to any gene: 5. This CDR3 spans 15 amino acids. The germline V gene has CDR1 ENHRY and CDR2 SYGVKD. The CDR3: CAISAGTEANEKLFF. The CDR3 DNA is TGTGCCATCAGTGCCGGGACAGAGGCTAATGAAAAACTGTTTTTT.

This clonotype occurred a few times. The chain joins TRBV5-1 to TRBJ1-1; a possible D gene is TRBD1 (6 bases). With 4 bases removed from V and 5 bases from J, the gap between germline ends came to 15 bases. The CDR3 is 14 residues long. CDR1 and CDR2 from the germline V gene are SGHRS and YFSETQ. In nucleotides, the CDR3 is TGCGCCAGCAGCCCAGACAGGTCTTCTACTGAAGCTTTCTTT. As protein: CASSPDRSSTEAFF.

This clonotype was seen at least ten times. The chain carries TRBV5-1 and TRBJ2-5; no clear D gene. Germline CDR1 reads SGHRS; CDR2 reads YFSETQ. The V gene lost 0 bases and the J gene lost 1 base, with 4 bases spanning the gap. The CDR3 sequence is 13 residues long. This CDR3 is CASSLEVQETQYF. DNA of the CDR3: TGCGCCAGCAGCTTGGAGGTCCAAGAGACCCAGTACTTC.

Comment on this clonotype: A much larger clone differs by one base, so this may be a read error. This chain links TRBV29-1 with TRBJ2-7; D might be TRBD1 or TRBD2, each matching 5 bases. The CDR3 is 13 amino acids. The germline gives CDR1 SQVTM, CDR2 ANQGSEA. With 7 bases removed from V and 3 bases from J, the gap between germline ends came to 16 bases. The CDR3: CSATRDPVYEQYF. CDR3 DNA: TGCAGCGCTACTCGGGACCCAGTCTACGAGCAGTACTTC.

This chain links TRBV9 with TRBJ1-1; D is unclear. The CDR3 is 15 residues long. Germline CDR1 SGDLS, CDR2 YYNGEE. Between the trimmed V and J ends, which lost 0 bases and 1 base, there was a span of 10 bases. CDR3 bases: TGTGCCAGCAGCGTAGCTGGGTTGGGGAACACTGAAGCTTTCTTT. Amino acids: CASSVAGLGNTEAFF.

V is TRBV7-9 and J is TRBJ1-1; TRBD1 aligns across 11 bases. With V trimmed by 5 bases and J by 4 bases, 6 bases remained unmatched. Germline CDR1 SEHNR, CDR2 FQNEAQ (reference sequence). The CDR3 is 15 amino acids. The CDR3 coding sequence is TGTGCCAGCAGCGAAAGGACAGGGGGCGTCACTGAAGCTTTCTTT. Translating it yields CASSERTGGVTEAFF.

The rearrangement joins TRBV20-1 to TRBJ2-1, with 10 bases matching TRBD2. With V trimmed by 2 bases and J by 4 bases, 5 bases remained unmatched. Per the germline V gene, CDR1 is DFQATT and CDR2 is SNEGSKA (reference sequence). The CDR3 runs 15 residues. CDR3 sequence: CSARWTSGLYNEQFF. The CDR3, as DNA: TGCAGTGCTAGATGGACTAGCGGTTTATACAATGAGCAGTTCTTC.

CDR3 sequence: CASSLVFPVGGAADTQYF. The CDR3 coding sequence is TGTGCCAGCAGCTTAGTTTTCCCCGTGGGGGGGGCGGCAGATACGCAGTATTTT. The rearrangement joins TRBV7-2 to TRBJ2-3; possibly TRBD2 for D (7 bases). Germline lookup yields CDR1 SGHTA and CDR2 FQGNSA. V lost 1 base to trimming and J lost 4 bases, with 21 bases between them. The CDR3 has 18 residues.

This clonotype was picked up many times. This rearrangement joins TRBV6-5 to TRBJ1-2, with D unresolved. Trimming shortened V by 2 bases and J by 6 bases, and 10 bases separated the two germline ends. In germline, CDR1 is MNHEY, CDR2 SVGAGI. The CDR3 runs to 13 residues. CDR3: CASSYQAGNGYTF. CDR3 DNA sequence: TGTGCCAGCAGTTACCAGGCCGGGAATGGCTACACCTTC.

This clonotype showed up just a few times. The chain is built from TRBV7-8 and TRBJ2-3; a possible D gene is TRBD2 (6 bases). This CDR3 contains 16 residues. Germline V lookup: CDR1 SGHVS, CDR2 FQNEAQ. V lost 3 bases to trimming and J lost 3 bases, with 16 bases between them. This chain's CDR3 is CASSLAGTLETDTQYF. The CDR3 bases are TGTGCCAGCAGCTTGGCCGGGACTTTAGAGACAGATACGCAGTATTTT. Together with reference TRBV7-8 and TRBJ2-3, the CDR3 gives the full variable domain: GAGVSQSPRYKVAKRGQDVALRCDPISGHVSLFWYQQALGQGPEFLTYFQNEAQLDKSGLPSDRFFAERPEGSVSTLKIQRTQQEDSAVYLCASSLAGTLETDTQYFGPGTRLTVL.

This clonotype was recorded a few times. This chain uses TRBV6-6 with TRBJ2-3; D not resolved. CDR3 size: 15 residues. Germline values: CDR1 MNHNY, CDR2 SVGAGI (reference sequence). V was pared by 7 bases and J by 0 bases, with 14 bases between. The CDR3 DNA reads TGTGCCAGCACCACGAGGCTAACTAGCACAGATACGCAGTATTTT. Its protein product is CASTTRLTSTDTQYF.

This clonotype was seen more than once but under ten times. The chain couples TRBV13 to TRBJ2-7; tentative D call: TRBD2 (5 bases). Germline V gives CDR1 PRHDT, CDR2 FYEKMQ (reference sequence). Trimming shortened V by 5 bases and J by 1 base, and 12 bases separated the two germline ends. CDR3 length equals 14 residues. Written as DNA, the CDR3 is TGTGCCAGCAGCCCGGAGGTAGCTTCCTACGAGCAGTACTTC. Translated: CASSPEVASYEQYF.

The gene calls are TRBV7-9 and TRBJ1-2; 9 bases are shared with TRBD1. The CDR3 runs to 16 residues. Looked up from germline, CDR1 is SEHNR and CDR2 is FQNEAQ (reference sequence). Trimming at V came to 5 bases and at J to 4 bases, leaving 11 bases not matched to a gene. CDR3 in amino acids: CASSRGDRDRVYGYTF. In nucleotides, the CDR3 is TGTGCCAGCAGCCGTGGCGACCGGGACAGGGTCTATGGCTACACCTTC. The whole variable domain, remainder taken from reference TRBV7-9 and TRBJ1-2, is DTGVSQNPRHKITKRGQNVTFRCDPISEHNRLYWYRQTLGQGPEFLTYFQNEAQLEKSRLLSDRFSAERPKGSFSTLEIQRTEQGDSAMYLCASSRGDRDRVYGYTFGSGTRLTVV.

This clonotype was picked up a small number of times. V is TRBV10-3 and J is TRBJ2-3, with TRBD2 matching 10 bases. In germline, CDR1 is ENHRY, CDR2 SYGVKD. V shed 0 bases, J shed 6 bases, and the junction held 9 bases outside the gene matches. This CDR3 is built from 17 residues. CDR3 loop: CAISESLGSGGLDTQYF. As DNA, the CDR3 is TGTGCCATCAGTGAGTCCCTGGGTAGCGGGGGGCTCGATACGCAGTATTTT.

With regard to this clonotype: A read error is possible here, since a much larger clone lies one base away. The V and J genes are TRBV10-3 and TRBJ2-4; 7 nucleotides align to TRBD1. With the DNA end fitting TRBJ2-7 better, the J assignment may be wrong. CDR1 and CDR2 from the germline V gene are ENHRY and SYGVKD. The CDR3 extends over 15 amino acids. In DNA, the CDR3 is TGTGCCATCAGTGAGTCCCCGTGGGACAGCTACGAGCAGTACTTC. This sequence encodes CAISESPWDSYEQYF.